These 5 T cell receptor beta chains were sequenced from one sample in a study of neoadjuvant anti-PD-1 for oral cavity cancer. Libraries were prepared by immunoSEQ multiplex PCR; TCRdb keeps only in-frame clonotypes and omits some of them. The table has around 6,900 clones, roughly 69% seen once. Sequenced material: PBMCs, taken before nivolumab (anti-PD-1) treatment. The origin of the receptors is a person aged 40 to 85 with oral cavity squamous cell carcinoma.

The V and J genes are TRBV7-9 and TRBJ1-4; D unclear. From germline, CDR1 is SEHNR and CDR2 FQNEAQ (reference sequence). Trimming stripped 1 base from V and 8 bases from J, with 11 bases between. This CDR3 spans 14 amino acids. The CDR3 coding sequence is TGTGCCAGCAGCTTAGAGGACGAGGCCGAAAAACTGTTTTTT. Translated: CASSLEDEAEKLFF. Based on the CDR3 plus reference TRBV7-9 and TRBJ1-4, the full variable domain is DTGVSQNPRHKITKRGQNVTFRCDPISEHNRLYWYRQTLGQGPEFLTYFQNEAQLEKSRLLSDRFSAERPKGSFSTLEIQRTEQGDSAMYLCASSLEDEAEKLFFGSGTQLSVL.

This clone was recorded a few times. This chain links TRBV5-1 with TRBJ2-1; D is uncertain. V was cut by 0 bases and J by 2 bases, with 6 bases left in between. The germline V gene encodes CDR1 SGHRS and CDR2 YFSETQ. CDR3 length equals 14 residues. The CDR3 is CASSLDLAYNEQFF. CDR3 DNA: TGCGCCAGCAGCTTGGACCTAGCCTACAATGAGCAGTTCTTC.

J is TRBJ1-1 and V is TRBV7-9, with D uncertain. Trimming left V 0 bases short and J 4 bases short, with 3 bases between. Germline V lookup: CDR1 SEHNR, CDR2 FQNEAQ (reference sequence). There are 12 residues in the CDR3. This CDR3 reads CASSLAGTEAFF. Here the CDR3 DNA reads TGTGCCAGCAGCTTAGCGGGCACTGAAGCTTTCTTT.

V gene TRBV5-5 combines with J gene TRBJ1-5; 9 nucleotides line up with TRBD1. Germline V gene sequence: CDR1 SGHKS, CDR2 YYEKEE (reference sequence). V lost 3 bases, J lost 4 bases, and 2 bases stayed unmatched. This CDR3 is 14 amino acids long. CDR3 protein: CASSWDRVNQPQHF. The CDR3 DNA reads TGTGCCAGCAGCTGGGACAGGGTGAATCAGCCCCAGCATTTT. The whole variable domain, remainder taken from reference TRBV5-5 and TRBJ1-5, is DAGVTQSPTHLIKTRGQQVTLRCSPISGHKSVSWYQQVLGQGPQFIFQYYEKEERGRGNFPDRFSARQFPNYSSELNVNALLLGDSALYLCASSWDRVNQPQHFGDGTRLSIL.

The chain couples TRBV11-2 to TRBJ1-1, with 9 bases identical to TRBD1. Losses at the gene ends were 2 bases for V and 5 bases for J; bases not matched to a gene: 9. The CDR3 is 16 amino acids. Germline-derived CDR1 and CDR2 are SGHAT and FQNNGV. CDR3 bases: TGTGCCAGCAGCTTATCTGTGCGGACAGGGGTTACTGAAGCTTTCTTT. Its protein is CASSLSVRTGVTEAFF.